This T cell receptor (beta chain) was observed in a study of blood T cell repertoires in COVID-19. Study summary: Donors in the United States, Italy and Spain gave samples during acute or convalescent COVID-19.

Under the authors' procedure: Counts of nucleated cells, estimated from reference gene primer amplification, were obtained. Data came from immunoSEQ multiplex PCR; TCRdb stores just in-frame clones and leaves some out. That table is the source of V, J and clone size, and D and trimming were worked out from the DNA. There are some 170,000 clones in the sample; about 90% occur only once, and 0.95% to 1.5% lies in the top ten. This clone has a single count. Germline V gives CDR1 GTSNPN, CDR2 SVGIG (reference sequence). Trimming cost V 0 bases and J 1 base, with 21 bases left between them. This CDR3 is built from 18 residues.

The receptor's source is a human donor with acute COVID-19. The donor label of this sample is uncertain. The specimen sequenced was PBMCs or T cells enriched from blood (not recorded which). V and J are TRBV30 and TRBJ1-1; D gene unclear. This CDR3 is CAWSVLSRDLISNTEAFF. For the CDR3, the DNA is TGTGCCTGGAGTGTACTTTCCCGAGATTTGATTTCGAACACTGAAGCTTTCTTT. The full variable domain, with the rest looked up from reference TRBV30 and TRBJ1-1, is SQTIHQWPATLVQPVGSPLSLECTVEGTSNPNLYWYRQAAGRGLQLLFYSVGIGQISSEVPQNLSASRPQDRQFILSSKKLLLSDSGFYLCAWSVLSRDLISNTEAFFGQGTRLTVV.